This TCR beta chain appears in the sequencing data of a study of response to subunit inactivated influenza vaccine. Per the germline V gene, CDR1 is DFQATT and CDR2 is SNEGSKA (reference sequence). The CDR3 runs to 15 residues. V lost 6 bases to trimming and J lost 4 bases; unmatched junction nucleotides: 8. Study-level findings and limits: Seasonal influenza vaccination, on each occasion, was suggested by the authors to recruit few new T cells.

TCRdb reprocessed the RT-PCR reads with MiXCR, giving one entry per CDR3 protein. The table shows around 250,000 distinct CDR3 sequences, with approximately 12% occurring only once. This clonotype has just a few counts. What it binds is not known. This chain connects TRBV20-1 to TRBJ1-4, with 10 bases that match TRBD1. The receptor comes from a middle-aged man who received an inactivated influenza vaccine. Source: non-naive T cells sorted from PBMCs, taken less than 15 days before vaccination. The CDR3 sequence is CSAGQGVAGNEKLFF. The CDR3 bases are TGCAGTGCCGGACAGGGGGTGGCCGGTAATGAAAAACTGTTTTTT.